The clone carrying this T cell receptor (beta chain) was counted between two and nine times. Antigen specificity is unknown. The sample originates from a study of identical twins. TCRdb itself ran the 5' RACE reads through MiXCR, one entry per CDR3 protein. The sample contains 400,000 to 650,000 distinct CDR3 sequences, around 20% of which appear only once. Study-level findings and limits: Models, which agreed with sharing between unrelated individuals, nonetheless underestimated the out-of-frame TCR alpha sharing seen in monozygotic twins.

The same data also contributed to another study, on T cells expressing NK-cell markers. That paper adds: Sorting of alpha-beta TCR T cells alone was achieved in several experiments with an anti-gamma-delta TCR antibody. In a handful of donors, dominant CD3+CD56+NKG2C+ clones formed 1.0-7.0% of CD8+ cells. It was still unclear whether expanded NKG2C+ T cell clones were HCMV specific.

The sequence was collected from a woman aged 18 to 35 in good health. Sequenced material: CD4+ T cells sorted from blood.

This chain's CDR3 is CASSYFRGGAVFEQYF. The CDR3 DNA reads TGTGCCAGCAGTTACTTTCGAGGGGGCGCGGTATTCGAGCAGTACTTC. This chain joins TRBV6-5 and TRBJ2-7; 7 positions match TRBD1. The V gene end was trimmed by 1 base and the J gene end by 6 bases; junction bases not matched to a gene: 12. Germline CDR1 is MNHEY and CDR2 is SVGAGI. CDR3 size: 16 residues.